The rows below give T cell receptor beta chains drawn from one sample of a study of OX40 agonist ivuxolimab in advanced cancers. Assay: immunoSEQ multiplex PCR; the TCRdb copy retains only in-frame clones and omits some. The sample consists of approximately 76,000 clones, approximately 89% of them appearing once. The sample consisted of CD4+ or CD8+ T cells sorted from blood, taken in a trial of the OX40 agonist ivuxolimab. The receptors were gathered from an adult with an advanced solid tumor such as melanoma, head and neck, liver or kidney cancer. Each CDR3 is given with its conserved first and last residue. D genes are given only for firm matches. The size field is filled for only some rows; it gives once, few, many or a size class.

clone size	V gene	D gene	J gene	CDR3 protein	CDR3 DNA
once	TRBV5-1	-	TRBJ2-7	CASSLPGGVYEQYF	TGCGCCAGCAGCTTACCCGGGGGTGTCTACGAGCAGTACTTC
-	TRBV7-8	TRBD2	TRBJ2-7	CASSPGTNEQYF	TGTGCCAGCAGCCCCGGGACTAACGAGCAGTACTTC
-	TRBV18	TRBD2	TRBJ2-5	CASSPRPSGGMDQETQYF	TGTGCCAGCTCACCACGCCCGAGCGGGGGGATGGACCAAGAGACCCAGTACTTC
-	TRBV7-8	-	TRBJ2-7	CASSLGHALYEQYF	TGTGCCAGCAGCTTGGGGCATGCTCTCTACGAGCAGTACTTC
-	TRBV6-5	TRBD1	TRBJ1-6	CASSPQGVNSPLHF	TGTGCCAGCAGTCCGCAGGGGGTTAATTCACCCCTCCACTTT
-	TRBV4-1	TRBD1	TRBJ2-7	CASSHPDRGEQYF	TGCGCCAGCAGCCACCCCGACAGGGGCGAGCAGTACTTC
once	TRBV11-3	-	TRBJ2-2	CASSLESGTGELFF	TGTGCCAGCAGCTTAGAATCGGGGACCGGGGAGCTGTTTTTT
-	TRBV2	-	TRBJ2-5	CASSRDGPLRQETQYF	TGTGCCAGCAGTCGGGACGGTCCACTCCGACAAGAGACCCAGTACTTC
-	TRBV10-2	TRBD1	TRBJ2-1	CASSKGQGSSYNEQFF	TGCGCCAGCAGTAAAGGACAGGGCAGCTCCTACAATGAGCAGTTCTTC
-	TRBV28	TRBD1	TRBJ1-5	CASNTQGAGNQPQHF	TGTGCCAGCAACACACAGGGGGCCGGTAATCAGCCCCAGCATTTT
once	TRBV7-4	-	TRBJ1-1	CASSLKAGSAEAFF	TGTGCCAGCAGCTTAAAAGCGGGTAGCGCTGAAGCTTTCTTT
-	TRBV19	-	TRBJ1-5	CASSSGTGRGNQPQHF	TGTGCCAGTAGTAGCGGGACGGGGCGAGGCAATCAGCCCCAGCATTTT
once	TRBV15	-	TRBJ2-3	CATSLGASSTDTQYF	TGTGCCACCAGCCTAGGGGCTAGCAGCACAGATACGCAGTATTTT
-	TRBV5-4	-	TRBJ2-7	CASSPGTFYEQYF	TGTGCCAGCAGCCCCGGGACATTCTACGAGCAGTACTTC
-	TRBV7-9	-	TRBJ2-3	CASSLAGVVTDTQYF	TGTGCCAGCAGCTTAGCGGGAGTTGTCACAGATACGCAGTATTTT
-	TRBV18	-	TRBJ2-7	CASSPGRSSYEQYF	TGTGCCAGCTCACCAGGCAGGAGCTCCTACGAGCAGTACTTC
-	TRBV7-2	-	TRBJ1-1	CASSLNTPKSEAFF	TGTGCCAGCAGCTTAAATACCCCTAAATCTGAAGCTTTCTTT
-	TRBV29-1	-	TRBJ1-1	CSGHRGGRMEAFF	TGCAGCGGTCATAGGGGGGGACGGATGGAAGCTTTCTTT
-	TRBV4-1	TRBD2	TRBJ2-7	CASSQAQGLAVGSYEQYF	TGCGCCAGCAGCCAGGCCCAGGGACTAGCGGTAGGGTCCTACGAGCAGTACTTC
-	TRBV7-8	-	TRBJ1-5	CASSLEGGNNQPQHF	TGTGCCAGCAGCTTAGAAGGGGGTAACAATCAGCCCCAGCATTTT
-	TRBV10-2	-	TRBJ1-2	CASSESGNYGYTF	TGCGCCAGCAGTGAAAGTGGGAACTATGGCTACACCTTC
-	TRBV7-3	TRBD2	TRBJ2-1	CASSSSGSSSGEQFF	TGTGCCAGCAGCTCTAGCGGGAGTTCATCGGGTGAGCAGTTCTTC
-	TRBV6-6	TRBD1	TRBJ2-7	CASSYNGQGGVYEQYF	TGTGCCAGCAGTTACAATGGACAGGGTGGCGTCTACGAGCAGTACTTC
-	TRBV28	-	TRBJ2-5	CASSLRGRETQYF	TGTGCCAGCAGTTTAAGAGGGAGGGAGACCCAGTACTTC
-	TRBV9	-	TRBJ2-1	CASSGSGEQFF	TGTGCCAGCAGCGGGAGTGGAGAGCAGTTCTTC